The 7 T cell receptor beta chains below all came from one sample that was sequenced in a study of blood T cells in healthy people across ages. Together with a sample-barcoded 5' primer, a J-beta primer mix was included in a second PCR lasting roughly 6 to 12 cycles. TCRdb processed the 5' RACE reads anew with MiXCR; each CDR3 protein has one entry. The sample has 710,000 or so distinct CDR3 sequences, about 30% seen once; the top ten hold approximately 15%. What was sequenced was blood. These receptors were obtained from a woman of 80 years or more in good health.

As for this clonotype: A much larger clonotype is one base distant, so this may be a read error. The J gene is TRBJ2-5, the V gene TRBV6-2 or TRBV6-3, with 10 bases fitting TRBD1. V shed 8 bases and J 12 bases; nucleotides not matched to a gene: 6. The CDR3 runs 11 residues. CDR1 is MNHEY and CDR2 is SVGEGT in the germline V gene. CDR3 bases: TGTGCCAGCCGGGACAGGGGATTAAAGTACTTC. Amino acid sequence: CASRDRGLKYF.

The chain is built from TRBV30 and TRBJ2-5; a weak D match, TRBD2 (5 bases). This CDR3 has 10 residues. CDR1 and CDR2 (germline): GTSNPN, SVGIG (reference sequence). Trimming pared 4 bases from V and 11 bases from J, leaving 11 bases between. As DNA, the CDR3 is TGTGCCTGGAACGCTGGGGAGCAGTACTTC. Protein sequence: CAWNAGEQYF.

This sequence joins TRBV7-2 and TRBJ2-3, with D uncertain. This CDR3 region has 16 residues. Trimming shortened V by 2 bases and J by 0 bases, and 12 bases separated the two germline ends. The germline gives CDR1 SGHTA, CDR2 FQGNSA. CDR3 in amino acids: CASSLNPAGSTDTQYF. CDR3 DNA sequence: TGTGCCAGCAGCTTAAACCCCGCTGGGAGCACAGATACGCAGTATTTT.

V gene TRBV20-1 combines with J gene TRBJ2-7; 7 nucleotides match TRBD2. The CDR3 runs to 13 residues. The V gene's germline CDR1 is DFQATT and CDR2 SNEGSKA (reference sequence). The J segment lost 4 bases and the V segment lost 4 bases, leaving 7 bases of the junction unmatched. Here the CDR3 DNA reads TGCAGTGCTACTCAAGGGAGGGAGTACGAGCAGTACTTC. Its protein product is CSATQGREYEQYF.

The table lists this clonotype with many counts. The V and J genes are TRBV7-2 and TRBJ1-6; 7 bases agree with TRBD1. V shed 3 bases and J 7 bases; nucleotides not matched to a gene: 6. CDR1 is SGHTA, CDR2 FQGNSA, per germline. The CDR3 contains 15 residues. The CDR3 here is CASSFRTGLNSPLHF. The CDR3 DNA reads TGTGCCAGCAGCTTTCGGACAGGTCTGAATTCACCCCTCCACTTT. Full variable domain (missing parts from reference TRBV7-2 and TRBJ1-6): GAGVSQSPSNKVTEKGKDVELRCDPISGHTALYWYRQSLGQGLEFLIYFQGNSAPDKSGLPSDRFSAERTGGSVSTLTIQRTQQEDSAVYLCASSFRTGLNSPLHFGNGTRLTVT.

This clonotype was seen repeatedly, ten times or more. J is TRBJ1-2 and V is TRBV4-3; no clear D gene. This CDR3 region has 15 residues. CDR1 is LGHNA and CDR2 is YSLEER in the germline V gene. V gave up 0 bases and J gave up 5 bases, with 13 bases separating them. Written as DNA, the CDR3 is TGCGCCAGCAGCCAAGATAGAAAGGGTAGTTATGGCTACACCTTC. This codes for CASSQDRKGSYGYTF.

This clonotype was picked up a small number of times. The chain couples TRBV29-1 to TRBJ2-2; tentatively, D is TRBD1 or TRBD2 (7 bases each). The CDR3 has 14 residues. Germline CDR1 is SQVTM and CDR2 is ANQGSEA. V was pared by 3 bases and J by 5 bases, with 13 bases between. The CDR3 DNA reads as TGCAGCGTTGAGGGGCAGGGGGGGACCGGGGAGCTGTTTTTT. Its protein is CSVEGQGGTGELFF.